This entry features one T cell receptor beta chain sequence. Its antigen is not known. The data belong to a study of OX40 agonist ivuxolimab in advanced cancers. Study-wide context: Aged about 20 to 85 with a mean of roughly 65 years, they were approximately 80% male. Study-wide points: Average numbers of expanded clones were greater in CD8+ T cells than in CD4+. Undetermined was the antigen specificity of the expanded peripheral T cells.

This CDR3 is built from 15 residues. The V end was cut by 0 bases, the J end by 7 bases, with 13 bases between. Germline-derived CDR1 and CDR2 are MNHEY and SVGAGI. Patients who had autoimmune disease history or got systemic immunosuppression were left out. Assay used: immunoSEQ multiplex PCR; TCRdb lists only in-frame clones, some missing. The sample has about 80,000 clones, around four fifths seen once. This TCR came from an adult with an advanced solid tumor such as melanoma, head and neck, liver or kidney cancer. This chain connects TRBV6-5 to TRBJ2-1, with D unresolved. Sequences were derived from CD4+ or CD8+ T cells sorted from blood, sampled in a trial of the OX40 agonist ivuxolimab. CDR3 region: CASSYSMGMGNEQFF. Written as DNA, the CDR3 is TGTGCCAGCAGTTACTCTATGGGGATGGGGAATGAGCAGTTCTTC.